This entry is about one T cell receptor (beta chain). Its target is not known. This specimen comes from a study of T cell responses to AZD1222 COVID-19 vaccine. Profiling relied on immunoSEQ multiplex PCR, and the TCRdb table lists in-frame clones only, not all of them. This sample yields 85,000 to 100,000 clones, of which roughly nine tenths are seen a single time; 7.5% to 9.5% belongs to the top ten. Study results and limitations: Baseline seropositives among AZD1222 recipients totaled only six. Rises in breadth and depth of Spike-specific TCRs came after two AZD1222 doses. CD4 TCRs covered the whole spike, strongest at regions 160-218 and 743-854. Nearly half of unique spike-specific TCRs reportedly avoided B.1.351 and B.1.1.7 mutated regions.

The clonotype was recovered from an adult who received the AZD1222 COVID-19 vaccine. Sequenced material: peripheral blood, taken 28 days after the second AZD1222 dose.

The CDR3 is CASRPGTGAFMNTEAFF. CDR3 DNA: TGTGCCAGCCGACCCGGGACAGGGGCCTTTATGAACACTGAAGCTTTCTTT. J is TRBJ1-1 and V is TRBV18; TRBD1 aligns across 10 bases. CDR3 length equals 17 residues. Germline V lookup: CDR1 KGHSH, CDR2 LQKENI. The V and J ends lost 8 bases and 0 bases, in that order; junction bases with no gene match: 12.